Shown below are 12 T cell receptor beta chains from a single sample sequenced in a study of shared clonotypes between healthy human individuals. Data came from immunoSEQ multiplex PCR; TCRdb stores just in-frame clones and leaves some out. The sample has about 2.4 million clones, roughly 93% seen once. Sequenced material: naive CD4+ T cells from PBMCs. Subset indicated: CD45RA+ positively selected. These receptors were collected from a man aged 18 to 30 in good health. Some clones in this sample may be carry-over from other donors' samples.

This sequence joins TRBV2 and TRBJ2-1, with 9 bases lining up with TRBD2. V gave up 5 bases and J gave up 5 bases; unmatched junction bases: 7. Germline V gives CDR1 SNHLY, CDR2 FYNNEI. The CDR3 contains 15 residues. This CDR3 is CASSPGTSRNNEQFF. The CDR3 nucleotides are TGTGCCAGCAGTCCGGGGACTAGCAGAAACAATGAGCAGTTCTTC.

The chain links TRBV15 to TRBJ2-3, with D perhaps matching TRBD2 (7 bases). Looked up from germline, CDR1 is LNHNV and CDR2 is YYDKDF (reference sequence). The V end was cut by 4 bases, the J end by 5 bases, with 13 bases between. This CDR3 has 14 amino acids. The CDR3 nucleotides read TGTGCCACCAGCAAAAGGGGGGGGCAAGATACGCAGTATTTT. It specifies CATSKRGGQDTQYF.

The genes are TRBV27 and TRBJ2-1, with D possibly matching TRBD1 (6 bases). CDR3 length: 15 residues. In germline, CDR1 is MNHEY, CDR2 SMNVEV (reference sequence). V was cut by 8 bases and J by 14 bases, with 28 bases left in between. The CDR3 loop is CASRMDWQGPFSKFF. CDR3 nucleotide sequence: TGTGCCAGCCGAATGGATTGGCAGGGGCCTTTCAGCAAGTTCTTC.

This clone was observed a single time. The genes are TRBV5-6 and TRBJ1-1; D remains unclear. This CDR3 has 15 residues. The germline gives CDR1 SGHDT, CDR2 YYEEEE. V was trimmed by 2 bases and J by 0 bases, leaving 11 bases between them. The CDR3 here is CASSLTARLNTEAFF. CDR3 nucleotide sequence: TGTGCCAGCAGCTTAACGGCTCGGTTGAACACTGAAGCTTTCTTT.

As concerns this clone: Other DNA sequences in the same sample also yield this CDR3. The J gene is TRBJ2-1, the V gene TRBV18; 7 nucleotides align to TRBD1. Germline V gene lookup returns CDR1 KGHSH and CDR2 LQKENI. This CDR3 is 15 amino acids long. The V segment lost 6 bases and the J segment 5 bases; nucleotides outside the gene matches: 10. In DNA form, the CDR3 reads TGTGCCAGCTCTCCTCCCGGGACAGCTAACAATGAGCAGTTCTTC. This translates into CASSPPGTANNEQFF.

This sequence joins TRBV7-9 and TRBJ2-7, with TRBD1 identical over 7 bases. The germline gives CDR1 SEHNR, CDR2 FQNEAQ (reference sequence). This CDR3 spans 15 amino acids. V gave up 3 bases and J gave up 3 bases; unmatched junction bases: 8. This chain's CDR3 is CASSFGAGGDYEQYF. For the CDR3, the DNA is TGTGCCAGCAGCTTCGGAGCAGGGGGAGACTACGAGCAGTACTTC. The full variable domain, completed using reference TRBV7-9 and TRBJ2-7, is DTGVSQNPRHKITKRGQNVTFRCDPISEHNRLYWYRQTLGQGPEFLTYFQNEAQLEKSRLLSDRFSAERPKGSFSTLEIQRTEQGDSAMYLCASSFGAGGDYEQYFGPGTRLTVT.

This chain connects TRBV7-8 to TRBJ1-5, with D unclear. V dropped 5 bases and J dropped 9 bases, with 20 bases sitting between them. This CDR3 spans 15 amino acids. Per germline, CDR1 SGHVS and CDR2 FQNEAQ. The CDR3 region is CASSPERAQTGPQHF. Written as DNA, the CDR3 is TGTGCCAGCAGCCCGGAAAGGGCGCAGACGGGGCCCCAGCATTTT.

This sequence joins TRBV15 and TRBJ1-2, with no clear D. CDR3 size: 15 residues. Trimming removed 3 bases from V and 5 bases from J, with 16 bases in between. The germline gives CDR1 LNHNV, CDR2 YYDKDF (reference sequence). Written as DNA, the CDR3 is TGTGCCACCAGCAGGCGGCAGATCTCTCCTTATGGCTACACCTTC. It encodes CATSRRQISPYGYTF.

The CDR3 DNA is TGTGCCAGCAGCTTAGTATTCACTAGCGGAACCGGGGAGCTGTTTTTT. Encoded protein: CASSLVFTSGTGELFF. This chain links TRBV7-9 with TRBJ2-2; 8 nucleotides line up with TRBD2. The CDR3 consists of 16 residues. J gave up 5 bases and V 1 base, and 6 bases lay outside the gene matches. Germline loops: CDR1 SEHNR, CDR2 FQNEAQ (reference sequence).

This sequence joins TRBV18 and TRBJ2-5; possibly TRBD2 for D (6 bases). Trimming removed 2 bases from V and 1 base from J, with 17 bases in between. From germline, CDR1 is KGHSH and CDR2 LQKENI. This CDR3 has 17 amino acids. CDR3 protein: CASSPGQGGRLQETQYF. The CDR3 coding sequence is TGTGCCAGCTCACCAGGGCAGGGAGGCCGCCTCCAAGAGACCCAGTACTTC.

V is TRBV27 and J is TRBJ2-1, with D tentatively TRBD1 (6 bases). With 1 base removed from V and 0 bases from J, the gap between germline ends came to 10 bases. CDR3 length: 16 residues. Germline CDR1 and CDR2: MNHEY and SMNVEV (reference sequence). CDR3 protein: CASSLFTGFSYNEQFF. In nucleotides, the CDR3 is TGTGCCAGCAGTTTATTCACAGGGTTCTCCTACAATGAGCAGTTCTTC.

V is TRBV18 and J is TRBJ2-3; D is unclear. This CDR3 contains 12 residues. The germline V gene has CDR1 KGHSH and CDR2 LQKENI. V was shortened by 8 bases and J by 2 bases, with 8 bases between the two germline ends. The CDR3 nucleotides are TGTGCCAGCCAACAGTACACAGATACGCAGTATTTT. As protein: CASQQYTDTQYF.